This entry is about one T cell receptor (beta chain). The sample comes from a study of blood T cell repertoires in COVID-19. Produced via immunoSEQ multiplex PCR; TCRdb's table is partial and in-frame only. The data hold some 61,000 clones, with about 88% observed a single time. Germline CDR1 WSHSY, CDR2 SAAADI. The ends lost 5 bases at V and 0 bases at J; junction bases unmatched: 2. The CDR3 extends over 14 amino acids. This chain uses TRBV10-2 with TRBJ2-7; 9 bases map to TRBD2. This clonotype was sampled from a man in his 60s with acute or convalescent COVID-19. The sample taken for sequencing was peripheral blood. CDR3 in DNA: TGCGCCAGCAGTAGCGGGGGGTACTCCTACGAGCAGTACTTC. Translating it yields CASSSGGYSYEQYF.